This TCR beta chain was retrieved from a study of naive and memory T cell subsets. CD8 T cells were positively selected from what remained after CD4 positive selection. This clonotype was observed many times. Its cognate antigen is unknown. Findings and limits, study-wide: Over 95% of naive TCR sequences appeared only once after error correction, unlike memory subsets.

Two oligonucleotides, mixed equimolar, formed the beta constant-region primer covering TRBC1 and TRBC2. Four rounds of PCR amplified the ligated cDNA using nested alpha and beta constant-region primers plus SP2. MiXCR was run by TCRdb on the UMI-ligation and nested PCR reads, yielding one entry per CDR3 protein. The sample has roughly 98,000 distinct CDR3 sequences, roughly 7% seen once. Between the trimmed V and J ends, which lost 2 bases and 6 bases, there was a span of 8 bases. The CDR3 is 13 amino acids. The sequence came from a human donor in good health. The gene calls are TRBV12-3 or TRBV12-4 and TRBJ1-5; D is undetermined. The source material was central memory CD4+ T cells from blood. In DNA, the CDR3 is TGTGCCAGCAGTTTAAAGGCGAGTCAGCCCCAGCATTTT. Translating it yields CASSLKASQPQHF.